The following is a TCR beta chain sequence with its context. The antigen remains unidentified. The entry originates in a study of T cell responses to AZD1222 COVID-19 vaccine. The CDR3 extends over 17 amino acids. V trimming: 5 bases; J trimming: 6 bases; junction bases outside the gene matches: 17. Germline CDR1 is LNHDA and CDR2 is SQIVND (reference sequence). Overall study findings and caveats: Mostly white British, mostly female donors; authors suggested clonal diversity may be underestimated.

Clones were sequenced by immunoSEQ multiplex PCR, and TCRdb holds only the in-frame ones, with some missing. Among about 190,000 clones listed, 90% to 95% were seen once. The sample was peripheral blood, taken on day 0 of AZD1222 vaccination. The genes are TRBV19 and TRBJ2-7, with TRBD1 identical over 9 bases. This receptor was obtained from an adult in good health. CDR3 amino acids: CASSGVQGAGNPGEQYF. The CDR3 DNA reads TGTGCCAGTAGTGGAGTACAGGGGGCGGGAAATCCCGGCGAGCAGTACTTC. The full variable domain, with the rest looked up from reference TRBV19 and TRBJ2-7, is DGGITQSPKYLFRKEGQNVTLSCEQNLNHDAMYWYRQDPGQGLRLIYYSQIVNDFQKGDIAEGYSVSREKKESFPLTVTSAQKNPTAFYLCASSGVQGAGNPGEQYFGPGTRLTVT.